This T cell receptor beta chain emerged from a study of blood T cells in healthy people across ages. Overall study findings and caveats: Diversity estimated from one million T cells was considered an underestimate.

Then a second PCR, running roughly 7 to 11 cycles, was carried out with a sample-barcoded 5' primer and a J-beta primer mix. A template-switch adaptor containing 12 random nucleotides labeled each cDNA molecule. TCRdb re-derived calls from the 5' RACE reads in MiXCR, one entry per CDR3 protein. Found here are about 680,000 distinct CDR3 sequences, about 52% of them singletons; the top ten hold around 32%. This clonotype was counted many times. Its antigen is undetermined. The sequence derives from a woman between 55 and 75 years old in good health. The sequenced sample consisted of blood.

The CDR3 sequence is CASSSGEAGSSYNSPLHF. The DNA for the CDR3 is TGTGCCAGCAGTTCCGGTGAGGCAGGGAGCTCCTATAATTCACCCCTCCACTTT. The rearrangement links TRBV28 to TRBJ1-6; tentatively, D is TRBD1 (5 bases). V dropped 4 bases and J dropped 0 bases, with 16 bases sitting between them. CDR1 is MDHEN and CDR2 is SYDVKM in the germline V gene. The CDR3 is 18 amino acids.